This T cell receptor beta chain was identified during a study of blood T cell repertoires in COVID-19. Study context: PBMCs, B-cell-depleted T cells, or T cells provided the cDNA or gDNA that made up the material.

In the authors' methods: Using reference gene primer amplification, nucleated cell counts were estimated. Assay used: immunoSEQ multiplex PCR; TCRdb lists only in-frame clones, some missing. For V, J and clone size, that table is used; D and trimming come from the DNA. The profile shows some 350,000 clones, nearly 90% of them singletons. Germline trimming cut 8 bases from V and 1 base from J; bases unmatched to any gene: 5. CDR3 length: 15 amino acids. Per germline, CDR1 ENHRY and CDR2 SYGVKD. The specimen was peripheral blood. V gene TRBV10-3 combines with J gene TRBJ1-4; 9 bases match TRBD1. The TCR sequence derives from a man between 18 and 35 years old with active or convalescent COVID-19. CDR3 residues: CAIRQGGLTNEKLFF. Written as DNA, the CDR3 is TGTGCCATCCGACAGGGGGGTTTAACTAATGAAAAACTGTTTTTT.